The rows below give T cell receptor beta chains drawn from one sample of a study of blood T cells in healthy people across ages. TCRdb fed the 5' RACE reads into MiXCR, producing one record per CDR3 protein. The sample lists 550,000 to 750,000 distinct CDR3 sequences, roughly 21% seen once, with roughly 3.7% in the top ten. The specimen sequenced was blood. The receptors stem from a man between 65 and 79 years old in good health. The CDR3 runs from the conserved cysteine through the conserved F or W. Fields, in order: clone size, D gene, V gene, J gene, CDR3 protein, CDR3 DNA. D genes are given only for firm matches. Where a row states a size, it is once, few, many or the class of an expanded clone; other rows omit it.

>.|TRBD2|TRBV12-3/TRBV12-4|TRBJ2-3
CASSLIAGGGTDTQYF
TGTGCCAGCAGTTTAATTGCGGGCGGGGGGACAGATACGCAGTATTTT
>.|.|TRBV18|TRBJ2-1
CASSQFPDGEQFF
TGTGCCAGCTCACAATTCCCGGATGGTGAGCAGTTCTTC
>.|.|TRBV5-1|TRBJ2-6
CASSFNTQGANVLTF
TGCGCCAGCAGCTTTAATACGCAGGGGGCCAACGTCCTGACTTTC
>.|.|TRBV20-1|TRBJ2-1
CSARERRNEQFF
TGCAGTGCTAGAGAACGGCGGAATGAGCAGTTCTTC
>.|TRBD2|TRBV10-3|TRBJ2-2
CAISGTSGATGTGELFF
TGTGCCATCAGCGGGACTAGCGGGGCAACGGGCACCGGGGAGCTGTTTTTT
>many|TRBD2|TRBV10-3|TRBJ2-7
CAILAGVSTYEQYF
TGTGCCATCCTGGCGGGAGTGTCGACCTACGAGCAGTACTTC
>.|TRBD2|TRBV18|TRBJ2-1
CASSPRSGSFSSYNEQFF
TGTGCCAGCTCACCACGGAGCGGGAGCTTCTCCTCCTACAATGAGCAGTTCTTC
>many|.|TRBV12-3/TRBV12-4|TRBJ2-1
CASSLREGSSYNEQFF
TGTGCCAGCAGTTTAAGAGAGGGGAGCTCCTACAATGAGCAGTTCTTC
>.|.|TRBV4-1|TRBJ2-1
CASSQDLGKFNEQFF
TGCGCCAGCAGCCAAGATCTGGGTAAATTCAATGAGCAGTTCTTC
>.|.|TRBV29-1|TRBJ2-5
CSVEAQGLRGLF
TGCAGCGTTGAAGCCCAGGGACTAAGGGGGCTCTTC
>.|TRBD1|TRBV12-3/TRBV12-4|TRBJ1-2
CASSPRQGNYGYTF
TGTGCCAGCAGTCCCCGACAGGGAAACTATGGCTACACCTTC
>.|.|TRBV30|TRBJ2-7
CAWSLQSYEQYF
TGTGCCTGGAGTCTACAGTCCTACGAGCAGTACTTC
>few|.|TRBV29-1|TRBJ2-7
CSVVGTGYEQYF
TGCAGCGTTGTTGGGACGGGCTACGAGCAGTACTTC
>many|.|TRBV3-1|TRBJ2-1
CASSQETSQNEQFF
TGTGCCAGCAGCCAAGAGACTAGTCAGAATGAGCAGTTCTTC
>few|TRBD2|TRBV29-1|TRBJ2-1
CSVDVGRAYNEQFF
TGCAGCGTTGATGTCGGGAGGGCCTACAATGAGCAGTTCTTC
>few|TRBD1|TRBV20-1|TRBJ1-6
CSARPGTGENSPLHF
TGCAGTGCTAGACCAGGGACAGGGGAGAATTCACCCCTCCACTTT
>.|TRBD2|TRBV9|TRBJ2-7
CASSVVGTSEQYF
TGTGCCAGCAGCGTAGTGGGGACTAGCGAGCAGTACTTC
>.|.|TRBV27|TRBJ2-5
CASSPGRSYQETQYF
TGTGCCAGCAGTCCAGGGAGATCGTACCAAGAGACCCAGTACTTC
>few|.|TRBV5-1|TRBJ1-3
CASSNGQSSGNTIYF
TGCGCCAGCAGCAACGGACAGAGCTCTGGAAACACCATATATTTT
>few|TRBD1|TRBV16|TRBJ1-1
CASSHRQGGTEAFF
TGTGCCAGCAGCCACAGACAGGGTGGCACTGAAGCTTTCTTT
>many|TRBD2|TRBV28|TRBJ2-1
CASRPGLAMGEQFF
TGTGCCAGCAGGCCGGGACTAGCGATGGGGGAGCAGTTCTTC
>.|TRBD1|TRBV28|TRBJ2-7
CASSTGTVTYEQYF
TGTGCCAGCAGCACGGGGACAGTTACCTACGAGCAGTACTTC
>few|.|TRBV20-1|TRBJ2-5
CSARDVEQETQYF
TGCAGTGCTAGAGATGTCGAACAAGAGACCCAGTACTTC
>.|TRBD2|TRBV7-8|TRBJ2-3
CASSLDWAAGRADTQYF
TGTGCCAGCAGCTTAGACTGGGCAGCGGGAAGGGCAGATACGCAGTATTTT